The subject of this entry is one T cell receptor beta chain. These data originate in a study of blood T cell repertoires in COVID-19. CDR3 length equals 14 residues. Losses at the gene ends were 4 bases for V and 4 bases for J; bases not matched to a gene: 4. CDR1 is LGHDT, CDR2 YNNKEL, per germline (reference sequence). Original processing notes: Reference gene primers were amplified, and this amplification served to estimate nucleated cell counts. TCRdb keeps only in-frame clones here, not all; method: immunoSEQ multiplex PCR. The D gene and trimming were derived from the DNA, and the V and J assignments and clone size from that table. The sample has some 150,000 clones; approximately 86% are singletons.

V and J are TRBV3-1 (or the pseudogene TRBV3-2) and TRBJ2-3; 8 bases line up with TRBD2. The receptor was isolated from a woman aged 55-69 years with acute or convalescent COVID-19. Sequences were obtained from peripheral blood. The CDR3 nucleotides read TGTGCCAGCAGCCGGCGGGGGGCGGCAGATACGCAGTATTTT. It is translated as CASSRRGAADTQYF.